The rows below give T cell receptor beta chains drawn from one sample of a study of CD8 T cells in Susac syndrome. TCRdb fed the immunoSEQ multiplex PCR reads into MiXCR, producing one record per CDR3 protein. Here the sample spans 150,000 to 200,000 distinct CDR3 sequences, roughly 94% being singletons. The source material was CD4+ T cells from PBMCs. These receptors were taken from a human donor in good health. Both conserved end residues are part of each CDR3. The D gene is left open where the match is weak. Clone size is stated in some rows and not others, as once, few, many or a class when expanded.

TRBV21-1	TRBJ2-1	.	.	TGTGCCAGCAGCACCAGGGGGGGAAACAATGAGCAGTTCTTC	CASSTRGGNNEQFF
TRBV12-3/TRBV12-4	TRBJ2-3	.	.	TGTGCCAGCAGTATCCAAGATACGCAGTATTTT	CASSIQDTQYF
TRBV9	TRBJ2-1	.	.	TGTGCCAGCAGCGTTTCACCTAGCAGAAATGAGCAGTTCTTC	CASSVSPSRNEQFF
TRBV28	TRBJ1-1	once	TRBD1	TGTGCCAGCAGCCTTAGGGGGACAGGGAAAGCTTTCTTT	CASSLRGTGKAFF
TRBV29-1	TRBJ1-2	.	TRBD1	TGCAGCGTTAGAAATGACAGGGACCATGGCTACACCTTC	CSVRNDRDHGYTF
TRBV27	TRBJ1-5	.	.	TGTGCCAGCAGCCCGCGAAAACCGATCCTCAATCAGCCCCAGCATTTT	CASSPRKPILNQPQHF
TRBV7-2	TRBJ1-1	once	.	TGTGCCAGCAGCAAAACGAGCGTACGGAAGAACACTGAAGCTTTCTTT	CASSKTSVRKNTEAFF
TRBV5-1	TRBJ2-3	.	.	TGCGCCAGCAGCTTTTTCGTTAGCACAGATACGCAGTATTTT	CASSFFVSTDTQYF
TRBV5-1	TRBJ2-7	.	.	TGCGCCAGCAGCGGCGCCAAGACCTACGAGCAGTACTTC	CASSGAKTYEQYF
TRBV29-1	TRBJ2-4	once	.	TGCAGCGTTGAAGGGGCAGGGGTTATTCAGTACTTC	CSVEGAGVIQYF
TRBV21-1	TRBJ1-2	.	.	TGTGCCAGCAGCAACAACTATGGCTACACCTTC	CASSNNYGYTF
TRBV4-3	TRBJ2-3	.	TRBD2	TGCGCCAGCAGCCAAGGACTAGCTGAGGGGGATACGCAGTATTTT	CASSQGLAEGDTQYF
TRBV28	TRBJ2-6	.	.	TGTGCCAGCAGCCCTGTGGCCTTAGGATCTTCTGGGGCCAACGTCCTGACTTTC	CASSPVALGSSGANVLTF
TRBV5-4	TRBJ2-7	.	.	TGTGCCAGCAGCTCCCCTGGGCAGAACCTCTACGAGCAGTACTTC	CASSSPGQNLYEQYF
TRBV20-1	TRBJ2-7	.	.	TGCAGTGCTAGACAGGGCTACGAGCAGTACTTC	CSARQGYEQYF
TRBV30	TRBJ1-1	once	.	TGTGCCTGGGTCGTTATGGATAACACTGAAGCTTTCTTT	CAWVVMDNTEAFF
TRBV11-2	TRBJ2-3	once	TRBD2	TGTGCCAGCAGCTCAAGGACTAGCGGCACAGATACGCAGTATTTT	CASSSRTSGTDTQYF
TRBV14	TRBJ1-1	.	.	TGTGCCAGCAGCCACCTTCTCGAGGGAGGGCCGAACACTGAAGCTTTCTTT	CASSHLLEGGPNTEAFF
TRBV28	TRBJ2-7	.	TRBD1	TGTGCCAGCCAGGGACAGGGTGGTTCCTACGAGCAGTACTTC	CASQGQGGSYEQYF
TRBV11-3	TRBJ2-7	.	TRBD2	TGTGCCAGCGGGAGGGCCGGCGAGCAGTACTTC	CASGRAGEQYF